The entry below gives a single T cell receptor beta chain sequence along with its context. No antigen is known for it. This entry comes from a study of T cells expressing NK-cell markers. The CDR3 is 14 residues long. CDR1 and CDR2 (germline): DFQATT, SNEGSKA (reference sequence). Study conclusions and caveats: In four donors, dominant clonotypes made up roughly 28.3-65% of CD3+CD56-NKG2C+ cells.

TCRdb re-called the 5' RACE reads and gives one entry per CDR3 protein, without DNA. The sample holds around 550,000 distinct CDR3 sequences. The chain is built from TRBV20-1 and TRBJ2-4. Sequencing was done on a sample of blood T cells: a sorted CD56 or NKG2C T cell subset, CD4+ or CD8+ T cells, or bulk PBMC T cells (not recorded which). The sequence came from a man aged 18-30 years in good health. The CDR3 protein is CSATKVGAKNIQYF.